The 18 T cell receptor beta chains below come from one sample, sequenced in a study of PD-1 blockade in classical Hodgkin lymphoma. The table came from immunoSEQ multiplex PCR; TCRdb's copy has only in-frame clones and leaves some out. The table includes 9,500 to 14,000 clones, about 88% detected once. Every patient experienced relapse after autologous stem cell transplantation, and brentuximab vedotin exposure varied. This sample comprised peripheral blood mononuclear cells (PBMCs), obtained at baseline. The receptors come from a human donor with classical Hodgkin lymphoma.

The V call is TRBV19, the J call TRBJ1-1; no reliable D call. This CDR3 contains 11 residues. Trimming stripped 7 bases from V and 4 bases from J, with 7 bases between. Germline V lookup: CDR1 LNHDA, CDR2 SQIVND (reference sequence). Here the CDR3 reads CASIEGTEAFF. As DNA, the CDR3 is TGTGCCAGTATTGAGGGCACTGAAGCTTTCTTT.

This clone was seen only once. This chain connects TRBV6-5 to TRBJ2-7, with D tentatively TRBD1 (6 bases). This CDR3 comprises 13 residues. The germline gives CDR1 MNHEY, CDR2 SVGAGI. Between the trimmed V and J ends, which lost 6 bases and 2 bases, there was a span of 11 bases. The CDR3 loop reads CASRTGVTYEQYF. Here the CDR3 DNA reads TGTGCCAGCAGGACAGGTGTTACCTACGAGCAGTACTTC.

The chain employs TRBV7-8 and TRBJ2-7; 7 bases map to TRBD1. Germline CDR1 reads SGHVS; CDR2 reads FQNEAQ. CDR3 length: 15 amino acids. With V trimmed by 2 bases and J by 6 bases, 10 bases remained unmatched. In DNA form, the CDR3 reads TGTGCCAGCAGCTTAACCTCAGGGGGTTCGGCCGAGCAGTACTTC. Translated: CASSLTSGGSAEQYF. Together with reference TRBV7-8 and TRBJ2-7, the CDR3 gives the full variable domain: GAGVSQSPRYKVAKRGQDVALRCDPISGHVSLFWYQQALGQGPEFLTYFQNEAQLDKSGLPSDRFFAERPEGSVSTLKIQRTQQEDSAVYLCASSLTSGGSAEQYFGPGTRLTVT.

The CDR3 protein is CASSFDRAYGYTF. The DNA for the CDR3 is TGTGCCAGCAGCTTTGACAGGGCCTATGGCTACACCTTC. This chain joins TRBV11-1 and TRBJ1-2, with TRBD1 identical over 7 bases. The trim removed 3 bases at V and 4 bases at J, leaving 2 bases unmatched. There are 13 residues in the CDR3. Per the germline V gene, CDR1 is SGHAT and CDR2 is FQDESV (reference sequence).

The chain joins TRBV5-5 to TRBJ1-4; D call uncertain. The CDR3 runs to 15 residues. Germline CDR1 is SGHKS and CDR2 is YYEKEE (reference sequence). V was shortened by 4 bases and J by 11 bases, with 21 bases between the two germline ends. The CDR3 region has the DNA TGTGCCAGCAGCAAGGACGGACCCCCCGTCAATAAACTGTTTTTT. Translated, it gives CASSKDGPPVNKLFF.

J is TRBJ2-3 and V is TRBV10-1; D is uncertain. The V end lost 0 bases, the J end lost 0 bases, and 10 bases lay between the germline ends. Germline CDR1 reads WNHNN; CDR2 reads SYGVQD (reference sequence). The CDR3 is made up of 16 amino acids. The CDR3, as DNA: TGCGCCAGCAGTGAGTCGTCTGGCACTAGCACAGATACGCAGTATTTT. This sequence encodes CASSESSGTSTDTQYF.

J is TRBJ2-7 and V is TRBV5-1; TRBD1 might be the D (5 bases). This CDR3 spans 14 amino acids. Germline CDR1 and CDR2: SGHRS and YFSETQ. V was shortened by 4 bases and J by 4 bases, with 15 bases between the two germline ends. CDR3 protein: CASSVEAGMYEQYF. The CDR3 DNA reads as TGCGCCAGCAGCGTCGAGGCAGGGATGTACGAGCAGTACTTC.

The gene calls are TRBV5-4 and TRBJ2-5; D not resolved. The CDR3 length is 14 residues. Germline CDR1 reads SGHNT; CDR2 reads YYREEE (reference sequence). V dropped 0 bases and J dropped 5 bases, with 11 bases sitting between them. The CDR3 loop is CASSLGGALETQYF. CDR3 bases: TGTGCCAGCAGCTTGGGAGGCGCTCTGGAGACCCAGTACTTC.

Here the CDR3 reads CASSLDGTYEQYF. CDR3 sequence (DNA): TGTGCCAGCAGCTTAGATGGGACTTACGAGCAGTACTTC. This chain connects TRBV11-2 to TRBJ2-7; TRBD2 might be the D (6 bases). Trimming removed 0 bases from V and 4 bases from J, with 7 bases in between. Germline-derived CDR1 and CDR2 are SGHAT and FQNNGV. This CDR3 has 13 amino acids.

The V gene is TRBV5-1, the J gene TRBJ2-2; 10 bases map to TRBD2. The CDR3 contains 17 residues. Germline CDR1 SGHRS, CDR2 YFSETQ. Trimming cost V 0 bases and J 2 bases; bases outside gene matches: 4. The CDR3, as DNA: TGCGCCAGCAGCTTGGGCGGGACTAGCGTTAACACCGGGGAGCTGTTTTTT. This codes for CASSLGGTSVNTGELFF.

The chain combines TRBV7-2 with TRBJ1-1, with D hard to call. This CDR3 has 13 residues. V was cut by 6 bases and J by 2 bases, with 10 bases left in between. The germline CDR1 and CDR2 sequences are SGHTA and FQGNSA. CDR3 coding DNA: TGTGCCAGCAGGTTTGACACTAACACTGAAGCTTTCTTT. This sequence encodes CASRFDTNTEAFF.

V is TRBV7-3 and J is TRBJ1-3, with D tentatively TRBD1 (5 bases). Germline values: CDR1 SGHTA, CDR2 FQGTGA. The CDR3 loop spans 13 amino acids. Trimming pared 2 bases from V and 9 bases from J, leaving 11 bases between. CDR3: CASSLDRLSTIYF. CDR3 in DNA: TGTGCCAGCAGCTTAGACAGACTAAGCACCATATATTTT.

V and J are TRBV30 and TRBJ2-7; D ambiguous. Trimming shortened V by 0 bases and J by 8 bases, and 20 bases separated the two germline ends. The CDR3 sequence is 15 residues long. Germline CDR1 GTSNPN, CDR2 SVGIG (reference sequence). DNA of the CDR3: TGTGCCTGGAGTGTACACGGTAGAACGCCTACGAAGCAGTACTTC. It encodes CAWSVHGRTPTKQYF.

This clone showed up just once. V usage is TRBV30 and J usage is TRBJ1-6, with a weak D call TRBD1 (6 bases). V lost 2 bases, J lost 6 bases, and 17 bases lay in between. The CDR3 extends over 16 amino acids. CDR1 is GTSNPN, CDR2 SVGIG, per germline (reference sequence). CDR3 DNA: TGTGCCTGGAGTCCACGGGGGGGCTTCGGTAATTCACCCCTCCACTTT. Its protein product is CAWSPRGGFGNSPLHF. The full variable domain, with the rest looked up from reference TRBV30 and TRBJ1-6, is SQTIHQWPATLVQPVGSPLSLECTVEGTSNPNLYWYRQAAGRGLQLLFYSVGIGQISSEVPQNLSASRPQDRQFILSSKKLLLSDSGFYLCAWSPRGGFGNSPLHFGNGTRLTVT.

The chain carries TRBV7-9 and TRBJ1-5; no firm D call. This CDR3 has 12 residues. Trimming removed 5 bases from V and 6 bases from J, with 8 bases in between. The germline V gene has CDR1 SEHNR and CDR2 FQNEAQ (reference sequence). The CDR3 bases are TGTGCCAGCAGCCCGCAAGGTCAGCCCCAGCATTTT. This sequence encodes CASSPQGQPQHF.

The rearrangement joins TRBV11-2 to TRBJ1-3; D gene uncertain. V was cut by 1 base and J by 4 bases, with 8 bases left in between. This CDR3 has 14 residues. CDR1 is SGHAT, CDR2 FQNNGV, per germline. As DNA, the CDR3 is TGTGCCAGCAGCTTAGCGGGGATCGGAAACACCATATATTTT. This gives the protein CASSLAGIGNTIYF.

V usage is TRBV27 and J usage is TRBJ2-3; possibly TRBD2 for D (7 bases). Germline V gene lookup returns CDR1 MNHEY and CDR2 SMNVEV (reference sequence). The CDR3 has 19 amino acids. V was cut by 3 bases and J by 1 base, with 23 bases left in between. This chain's CDR3 is CASSFQGGGVPIGTDTQYF. CDR3 nucleotide sequence: TGTGCCAGCAGTTTTCAGGGCGGGGGCGTCCCTATAGGCACAGATACGCAGTATTTT.

This chain connects TRBV7-9 to TRBJ2-7; TRBD2 matches at 9 bases. This CDR3 has 13 residues. Germline CDR1 reads SEHNR; CDR2 reads FQNEAQ (reference sequence). J lost 3 bases, V lost 6 bases, and 3 bases had no gene match. For the CDR3, the DNA is TGTGCCAGCAGGATTAGCGGGAGCTACGAGCAGTACTTC. Its protein is CASRISGSYEQYF.